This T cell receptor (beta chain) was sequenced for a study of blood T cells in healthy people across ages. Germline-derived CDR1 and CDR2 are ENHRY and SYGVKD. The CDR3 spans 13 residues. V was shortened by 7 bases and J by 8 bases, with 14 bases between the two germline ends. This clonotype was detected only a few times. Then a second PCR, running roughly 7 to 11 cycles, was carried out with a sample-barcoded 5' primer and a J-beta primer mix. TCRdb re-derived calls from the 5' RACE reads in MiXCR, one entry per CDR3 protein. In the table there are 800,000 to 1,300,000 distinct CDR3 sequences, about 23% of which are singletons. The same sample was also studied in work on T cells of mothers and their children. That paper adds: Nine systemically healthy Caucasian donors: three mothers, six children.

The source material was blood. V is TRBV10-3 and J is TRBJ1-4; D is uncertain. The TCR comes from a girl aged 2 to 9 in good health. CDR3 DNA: TGTGCCATCAAAGGAAGCAGGCTGGAAAAACTGTTTTTT. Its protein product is CAIKGSRLEKLFF.